The entry that follows covers one TCR beta chain sequence. Antigen unknown. This sample was taken from a study of T cell responses to AZD1222 COVID-19 vaccine. Produced via immunoSEQ multiplex PCR; TCRdb's table is partial and in-frame only. Here the sample spans approximately 150,000 clones, more than 75% being singletons. Study-wide findings and caveats: Reports say nearly half of spike-specific TCRs go after unmutated variant regions.

Trimming removed 3 bases from V and 4 bases from J, with 13 bases in between. This CDR3 is 15 amino acids long. CDR1 is MGHRA, CDR2 YSYEKL, per germline. V usage is TRBV4-1 and J usage is TRBJ2-1; tentatively, D is TRBD2 (7 bases). The specimen comprised peripheral blood, sampled 28 days after the second AZD1222 dose. This clonotype was obtained from an adult who received the AZD1222 COVID-19 vaccine. The chain's CDR3 is CASSQLGGGYNEQFF. In DNA, the CDR3 is TGCGCCAGCAGCCAGTTAGGGGGGGGTTACAATGAGCAGTTCTTC.